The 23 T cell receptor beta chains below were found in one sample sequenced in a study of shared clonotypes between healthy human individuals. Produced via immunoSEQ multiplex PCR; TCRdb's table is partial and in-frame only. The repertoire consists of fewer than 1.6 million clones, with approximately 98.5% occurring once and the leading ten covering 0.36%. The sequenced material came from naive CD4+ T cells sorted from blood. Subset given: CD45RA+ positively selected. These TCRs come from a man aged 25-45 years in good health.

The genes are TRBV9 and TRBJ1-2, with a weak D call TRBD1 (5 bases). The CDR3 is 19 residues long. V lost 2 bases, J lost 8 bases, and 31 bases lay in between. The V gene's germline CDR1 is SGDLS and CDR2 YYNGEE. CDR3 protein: CASSVFSGEAGSFQRGYTF. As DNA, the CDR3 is TGTGCCAGCAGCGTTTTCAGTGGAGAGGCAGGGTCGTTTCAAAGAGGCTACACCTTC.

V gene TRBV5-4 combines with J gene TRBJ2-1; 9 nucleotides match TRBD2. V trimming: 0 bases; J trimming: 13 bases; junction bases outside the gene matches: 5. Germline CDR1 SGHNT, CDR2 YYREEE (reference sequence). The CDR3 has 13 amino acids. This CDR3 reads CASSLGLAGPQFF. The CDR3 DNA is TGTGCCAGCAGCTTGGGGCTAGCGGGACCACAGTTCTTC. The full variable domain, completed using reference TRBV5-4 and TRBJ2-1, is ETGVTQSPTHLIKTRGQQVTLRCSSQSGHNTVSWYQQALGQGPQFIFQYYREEENGRGNFPPRFSGLQFPNYSSELNVNALELDDSALYLCASSLGLAGPQFFGPGTRLTVL.

The CDR3 DNA reads as TGTGCCACCAGCGGAACCCGCCCGACGAGTAATGAAAAACTGTTTTTT. It yields the protein CATSGTRPTSNEKLFF. The rearrangement joins TRBV15 to TRBJ1-4; D uncertain. Germline CDR1 and CDR2: LNHNV and YYDKDF (reference sequence). The length of the CDR3 is 16 residues. V was cut by 5 bases and J by 4 bases, with 17 bases left in between.

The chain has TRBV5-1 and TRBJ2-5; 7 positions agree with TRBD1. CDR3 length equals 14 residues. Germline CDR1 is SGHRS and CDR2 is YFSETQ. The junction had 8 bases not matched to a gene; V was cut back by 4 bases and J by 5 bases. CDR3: CASSLTGTTETQYF. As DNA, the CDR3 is TGCGCCAGCAGCCTGACAGGGACGACGGAGACCCAGTACTTC.

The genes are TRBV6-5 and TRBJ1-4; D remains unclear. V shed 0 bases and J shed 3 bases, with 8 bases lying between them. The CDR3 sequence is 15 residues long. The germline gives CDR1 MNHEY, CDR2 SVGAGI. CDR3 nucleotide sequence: TGTGCCAGCAGTTACTCGGGAACAGCTAATGAAAAACTGTTTTTT. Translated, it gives CASSYSGTANEKLFF.

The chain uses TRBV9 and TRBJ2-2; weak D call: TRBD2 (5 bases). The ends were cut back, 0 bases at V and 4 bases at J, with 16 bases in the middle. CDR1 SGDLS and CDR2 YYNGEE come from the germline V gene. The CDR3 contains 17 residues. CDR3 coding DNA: TGTGCCAGCAGCGTAGCTCCAGGAGGTGGGATCACCGGGGAGCTGTTTTTT. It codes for CASSVAPGGGITGELFF.

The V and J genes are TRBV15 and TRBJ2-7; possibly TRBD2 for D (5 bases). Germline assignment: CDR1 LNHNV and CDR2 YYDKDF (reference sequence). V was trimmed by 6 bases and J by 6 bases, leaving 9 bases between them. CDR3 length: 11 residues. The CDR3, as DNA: TGTGCCACCAGGGAGAGCGGCGAGCAGTACTTC. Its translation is CATRESGEQYF. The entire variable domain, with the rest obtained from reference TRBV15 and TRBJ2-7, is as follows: DAMVIQNPRYQVTQFGKPVTLSCSQTLNHNVMYWYQQKSSQAPKLLFHYYDKDFNNEADTPDNFQSRRPNTSFCFLDIRSPGLGDTAMYLCATRESGEQYFGPGTRLTVT.

The CDR3: CASRYESGEETQYF. The CDR3 bases are TGTGCCAGCAGGTACGAGTCGGGGGAAGAGACCCAGTACTTC. The V gene is TRBV2, the J gene TRBJ2-5; D may be TRBD2 (6 bases). The V and J ends lost 6 bases and 3 bases respectively, with 14 bases between them. Germline V gives CDR1 SNHLY, CDR2 FYNNEI. This CDR3 is 14 amino acids long.

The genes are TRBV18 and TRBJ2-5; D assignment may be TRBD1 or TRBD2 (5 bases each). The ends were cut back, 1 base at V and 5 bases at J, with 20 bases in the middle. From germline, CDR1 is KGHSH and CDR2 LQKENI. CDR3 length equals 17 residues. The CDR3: CASSPLSGTPKGETQYF. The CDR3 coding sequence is TGTGCCAGCTCACCACTATCCGGGACCCCTAAGGGGGAGACCCAGTACTTC.

The CDR3 sequence: CATRGGTSASFSYEQYF. The DNA for the CDR3 is TGTGCCACCAGAGGGGGGACTAGCGCCTCTTTTTCCTACGAGCAGTACTTC. V and J are TRBV27 and TRBJ2-7, with 10 positions matching TRBD2. This CDR3 has 17 amino acids. Germline V gives CDR1 MNHEY, CDR2 SMNVEV (reference sequence). The ends lost 10 bases at V and 1 base at J; junction bases unmatched: 16.

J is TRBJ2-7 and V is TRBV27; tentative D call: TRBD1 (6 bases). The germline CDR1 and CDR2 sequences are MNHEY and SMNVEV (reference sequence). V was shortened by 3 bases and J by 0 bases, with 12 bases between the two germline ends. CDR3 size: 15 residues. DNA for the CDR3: TGTGCCAGCAGTTTCCAGGGGTCGGGCTCCTACGAGCAGTACTTC. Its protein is CASSFQGSGSYEQYF.

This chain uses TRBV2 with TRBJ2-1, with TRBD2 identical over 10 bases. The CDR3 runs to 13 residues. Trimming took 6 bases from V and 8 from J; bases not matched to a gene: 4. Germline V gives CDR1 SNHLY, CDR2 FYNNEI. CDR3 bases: TGTGCCAGCAGAGCGGGAGGGTCCTATGAGCAGTTCTTC. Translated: CASRAGGSYEQFF. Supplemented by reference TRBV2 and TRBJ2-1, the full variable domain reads EPEVTQTPSHQVTQMGQEVILRCVPISNHLYFYWYRQILGQKVEFLVSFYNNEISEKSEIFDDQFSVERPDGSNFTLKIRSTKLEDSAMYFCASRAGGSYEQFFGPGTRLTVL.

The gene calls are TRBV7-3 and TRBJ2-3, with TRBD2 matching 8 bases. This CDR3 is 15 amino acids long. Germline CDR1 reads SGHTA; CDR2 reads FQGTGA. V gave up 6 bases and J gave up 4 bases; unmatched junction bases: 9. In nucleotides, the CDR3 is TGTGCCAGCAGTAGTAGCGGGGCACGGCCAGATACGCAGTATTTT. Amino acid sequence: CASSSSGARPDTQYF.

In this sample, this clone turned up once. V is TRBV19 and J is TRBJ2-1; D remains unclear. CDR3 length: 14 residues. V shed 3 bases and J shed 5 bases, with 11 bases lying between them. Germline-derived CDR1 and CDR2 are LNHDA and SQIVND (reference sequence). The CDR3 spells CASSIRAVNNEQFF. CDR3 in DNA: TGTGCCAGTAGTATTAGGGCGGTCAACAATGAGCAGTTCTTC.

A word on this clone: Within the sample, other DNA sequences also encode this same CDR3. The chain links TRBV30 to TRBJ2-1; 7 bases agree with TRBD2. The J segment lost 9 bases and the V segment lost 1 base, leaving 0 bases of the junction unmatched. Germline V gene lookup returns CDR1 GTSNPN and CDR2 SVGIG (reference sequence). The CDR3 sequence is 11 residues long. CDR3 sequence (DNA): TGTGCCTGGAGTGGGGGGGGTGAGCAGTTCTTC. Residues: CAWSGGGEQFF.

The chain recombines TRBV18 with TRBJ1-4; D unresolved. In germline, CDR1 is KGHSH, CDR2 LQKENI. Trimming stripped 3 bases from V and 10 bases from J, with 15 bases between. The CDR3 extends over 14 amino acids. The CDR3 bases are TGTGCCAGCTCACCGGACGGGTCCCTGGGAAAACTGTTTTTT. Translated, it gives CASSPDGSLGKLFF.

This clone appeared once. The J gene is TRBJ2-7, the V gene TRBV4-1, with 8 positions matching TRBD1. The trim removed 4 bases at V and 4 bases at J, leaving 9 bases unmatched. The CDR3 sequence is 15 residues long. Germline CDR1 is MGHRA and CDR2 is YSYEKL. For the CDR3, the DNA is TGCGCCAGCAGCCGCCAGGACAGGGCCCGTTACGAGCAGTACTTC. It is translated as CASSRQDRARYEQYF.

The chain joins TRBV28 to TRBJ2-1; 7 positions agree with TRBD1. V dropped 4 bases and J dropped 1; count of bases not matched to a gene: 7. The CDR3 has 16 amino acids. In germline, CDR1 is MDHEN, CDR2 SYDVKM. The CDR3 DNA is TGTGCCAGCAGTTCGGGGACAGCCTTATCCTACAATGAGCAGTTCTTC. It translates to CASSSGTALSYNEQFF.

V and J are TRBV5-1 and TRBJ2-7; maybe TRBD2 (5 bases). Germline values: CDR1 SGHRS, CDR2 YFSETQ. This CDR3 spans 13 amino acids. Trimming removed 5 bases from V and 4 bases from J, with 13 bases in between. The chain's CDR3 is CASSPSGFYEQYF. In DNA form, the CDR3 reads TGCGCCAGCAGTCCGTCGGGGTTTTACGAGCAGTACTTC.

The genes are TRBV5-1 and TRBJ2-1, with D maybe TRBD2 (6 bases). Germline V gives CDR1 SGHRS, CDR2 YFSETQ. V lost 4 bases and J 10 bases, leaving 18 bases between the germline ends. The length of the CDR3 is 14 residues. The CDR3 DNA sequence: TGCGCCAGCAGCCCCGGGACTTTCCTCATAGAGCAGTTCTTC. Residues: CASSPGTFLIEQFF.

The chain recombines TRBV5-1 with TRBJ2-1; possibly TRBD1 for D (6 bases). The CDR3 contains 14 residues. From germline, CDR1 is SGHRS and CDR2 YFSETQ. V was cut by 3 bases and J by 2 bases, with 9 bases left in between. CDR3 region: CASSSDRPYNEQFF. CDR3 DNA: TGCGCCAGCAGCTCGGACAGACCCTACAATGAGCAGTTCTTC.

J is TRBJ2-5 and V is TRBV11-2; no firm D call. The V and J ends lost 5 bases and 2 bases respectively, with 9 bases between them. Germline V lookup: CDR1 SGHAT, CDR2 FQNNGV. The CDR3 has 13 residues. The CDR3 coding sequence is TGTGCCAGCAGCCAAAGAACGCAAGAGACCCAGTACTTC. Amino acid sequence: CASSQRTQETQYF.

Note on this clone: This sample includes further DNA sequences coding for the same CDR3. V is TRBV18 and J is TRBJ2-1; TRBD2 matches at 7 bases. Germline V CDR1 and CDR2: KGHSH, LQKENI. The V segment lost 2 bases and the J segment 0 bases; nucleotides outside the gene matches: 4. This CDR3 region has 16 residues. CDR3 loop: CASSPIGGSSYNEQFF. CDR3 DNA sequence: TGTGCCAGCTCACCAATCGGCGGGAGCTCCTACAATGAGCAGTTCTTC.